These 21 T cell receptor beta chains share one sample of origin, sequenced in a study of naive and memory T cell subsets. Both TRBC1 and TRBC2 were covered by a beta constant-region primer of two equimolar oligonucleotides. Four rounds of PCR amplified the ligated cDNA using nested alpha and beta constant-region primers plus SP2. From the UMI-ligation and nested PCR reads, TCRdb called clonotypes with MiXCR, one entry per CDR3 protein. The sample holds 95,000 to 150,000 distinct CDR3 sequences, approximately 37% seen once. Sequencing was done on a sample of central memory CD4+ T cells from blood. These receptors all stem from a human donor in good health.

The chain combines TRBV6-1 with TRBJ1-1; 8 positions agree with TRBD1. V lost 1 base, J lost 7 bases, and 11 bases stayed unmatched. This CDR3 spans 16 amino acids. Germline V lookup: CDR1 MNHNS, CDR2 SASEGT. The CDR3 nucleotides read TGTGCCAGCAGTGAAGTTTGGACAGGGCTGAAGGGTGAAGCTTTCTTT. Its protein is CASSEVWTGLKGEAFF.

The V and J genes are TRBV6-2 or TRBV6-3 and TRBJ2-1, with D hard to call. Germline lookup yields CDR1 MNHEY and CDR2 SVGEGT. The CDR3 totals 12 residues. Trimming took off 9 bases at V and 6 bases at J, with 12 bases between the two ends. CDR3 in DNA: TGTGCCAGTCAATTAAACACCAATGAGCAGTTCTTC. It codes for CASQLNTNEQFF.

The V gene is TRBV9, the J gene TRBJ2-7; 8 nucleotides align to TRBD2. The length of the CDR3 is 16 residues. Trimming at V came to 0 bases and at J to 5 bases, leaving 10 bases not matched to a gene. Per germline, CDR1 SGDLS and CDR2 YYNGEE. CDR3 region: CASSVDPGTSSHEQYF. DNA of the CDR3: TGTGCCAGCAGCGTAGACCCCGGGACTAGTTCCCACGAGCAGTACTTC.

The V gene is TRBV21-1, the J gene TRBJ1-2; the table's TRBD1 call for D was not verified on the DNA. TRBV21-1 is marked as a pseudogene. This CDR3 is built from 19 residues. The chain's CDR3 is CASSKVLGTLRPTNYGYTF. In DNA, the CDR3 is TGTGCCAGCAGCAAAGTTTTAGGGACACTCAGACCTACTAACTATGGCTACACCTTC.

The rearrangement joins TRBV20-1 to TRBJ2-2; D ambiguous. V gave up 2 bases and J gave up 0 bases, with 4 bases separating them. The CDR3 has 13 residues. Germline V gene sequence: CDR1 DFQATT, CDR2 SNEGSKA (reference sequence). The CDR3, as DNA: TGCAGTGCTAGACTCCCGAACACCGGGGAGCTGTTTTTT. As protein: CSARLPNTGELFF.

This CDR3 is CASSLIWQGDQPQHF. The CDR3 DNA sequence: TGTGCCAGCAGTCTCATTTGGCAGGGTGATCAGCCCCAGCATTTT. The chain has TRBV6-1 and TRBJ1-5, with D perhaps matching TRBD1 (5 bases). V lost 5 bases and J lost 5, with 16 bases in between. This CDR3 has 15 amino acids. From germline, CDR1 is MNHNS and CDR2 SASEGT.

This chain connects TRBV18 to TRBJ2-2; no clear D. Trimming took off 4 bases at V and 5 bases at J, with 2 bases between the two ends. Germline lookup yields CDR1 KGHSH and CDR2 LQKENI. This CDR3 is 11 amino acids long. The chain's CDR3 is CASSLTGELFF. The CDR3 DNA reads as TGTGCCAGCTCACTGACCGGGGAGCTGTTTTTT.

The CDR3 reads CASSDLTGVAYEQYF. As DNA, the CDR3 is TGTGCCAGCAGTGACTTGACAGGCGTAGCCTACGAGCAGTACTTC. The chain is built from TRBV27 and TRBJ2-7; tentative D call: TRBD1 (6 bases). Between the trimmed V and J ends, which lost 5 bases and 2 bases, there was a span of 16 bases. CDR1 and CDR2 from the germline V gene are MNHEY and SMNVEV (reference sequence). The CDR3 covers 15 residues.

V and J are TRBV28 and TRBJ2-7; D unclear. The CDR3 sequence is 16 residues long. V lost 5 bases and J lost 3, with 20 bases in between. Germline CDR1 and CDR2: MDHEN and SYDVKM. CDR3 sequence: CASSPPHGLLDYEQYF. In DNA form, the CDR3 reads TGTGCCAGCAGTCCTCCGCACGGATTGTTGGACTACGAGCAGTACTTC. Complete variable domain (other parts from reference TRBV28 and TRBJ2-7): DVKVTQSSRYLVKRTGEKVFLECVQDMDHENMFWYRQDPGLGLRLIYFSYDVKMKEKGDIPEGYSVSREKKERFSLILESASTNQTSMYLCASSPPHGLLDYEQYFGPGTRLTVT.

The V gene is TRBV20-1, the J gene TRBJ2-4, with unresolved D. There are 15 residues in the CDR3. The germline CDR1 and CDR2 sequences are DFQATT and SNEGSKA (reference sequence). Between the trimmed V and J ends, which lost 3 bases and 0 bases, there was a span of 12 bases. The CDR3 protein is CSARDGEIAKNIQYF. CDR3 coding DNA: TGCAGTGCTAGGGACGGCGAGATAGCCAAAAACATTCAGTACTTC.

This chain uses TRBV20-1 with TRBJ2-3; tentatively, D is TRBD1 (8 bases). The V end was cut by 5 bases, the J end by 3 bases, with 15 bases between. The CDR3 runs to 14 residues. Germline V CDR1 and CDR2: DFQATT, SNEGSKA (reference sequence). The CDR3 nucleotides read TGCAGTGCTCAAGGACAGGGAGGGACAGATACGCAGTATTTT. The encoded protein is CSAQGQGGTDTQYF.

The chain couples TRBV7-2 to TRBJ2-7, with 8 bases lining up with TRBD2. The length of the CDR3 is 15 residues. Trimming at V came to 3 bases and at J to 3 bases, leaving 7 bases not matched to a gene. In germline, CDR1 is SGHTA, CDR2 FQGNSA. CDR3 protein: CASSLTGGPDYEQYF. Written as DNA, the CDR3 is TGTGCCAGCAGCTTGACGGGAGGGCCCGACTACGAGCAGTACTTC. Drawing the rest from reference TRBV7-2 and TRBJ2-7, the complete variable domain is GAGVSQSPSNKVTEKGKDVELRCDPISGHTALYWYRQSLGQGLEFLIYFQGNSAPDKSGLPSDRFSAERTGGSVSTLTIQRTQQEDSAVYLCASSLTGGPDYEQYFGPGTRLTVT.

This clonotype has more than one count but fewer than ten. The rearrangement uses TRBV25-1 and TRBJ1-2, with D tentatively TRBD1 (5 bases). The CDR3 consists of 17 residues. The germline gives CDR1 MGHDK, CDR2 SYGVNS. Deletions cut 0 bases from V and 5 bases from J, with 19 bases between. This CDR3 is CASSEYGVGDRRYGYTF. The CDR3 DNA reads as TGTGCCAGCAGTGAATATGGGGTGGGGGATCGAAGATATGGCTACACCTTC.

This rearrangement joins TRBV5-1 to TRBJ1-1, with 7 bases aligning to TRBD1. V was clipped by 0 bases and J by 5 bases; unmatched bases: 13. Germline V lookup: CDR1 SGHRS, CDR2 YFSETQ. The CDR3 totals 17 residues. CDR3 residues: CASSLGLGGASSTEAFF. The CDR3, as DNA: TGCGCCAGCAGCTTGGGGCTAGGGGGCGCGTCGAGTACTGAAGCTTTCTTT. Filled out from reference TRBV5-1 and TRBJ1-1, the complete variable domain reads KAGVTQTPRYLIKTRGQQVTLSCSPISGHRSVSWYQQTPGQGLQFLFEYFSETQRNKGNFPGRFSGRQFSNSRSEMNVSTLELGDSALYLCASSLGLGGASSTEAFFGQGTRLTVV.

This clonotype was seen more than once but under ten times. V and J are TRBV7-9 and TRBJ2-7; TRBD2 matches at 8 bases. The V gene's germline CDR1 is SEHNR and CDR2 FQNEAQ (reference sequence). This CDR3 contains 14 residues. Trimming removed 0 bases from V and 7 bases from J; junction bases left unmatched: 5. CDR3 residues: CASSLAAGEKEQYF. The CDR3 bases are TGTGCCAGCAGCTTAGCAGCGGGAGAGAAAGAGCAGTACTTC. The entire variable domain, with the rest obtained from reference TRBV7-9 and TRBJ2-7, is as follows: DTGVSQNPRHKITKRGQNVTFRCDPISEHNRLYWYRQTLGQGPEFLTYFQNEAQLEKSRLLSDRFSAERPKGSFSTLEIQRTEQGDSAMYLCASSLAAGEKEQYFGPGTRLTVT.

The V gene is TRBV5-1, the J gene TRBJ2-3; 9 bases align to TRBD2. There are 18 residues in the CDR3. V lost 0 bases to trimming and J lost 2 bases; unmatched junction nucleotides: 10. The germline V gene has CDR1 SGHRS and CDR2 YFSETQ. Here the CDR3 reads CASSLEGPSGDNTDTQYF. The CDR3 DNA reads as TGCGCCAGCAGCTTGGAGGGCCCTAGCGGGGATAACACAGATACGCAGTATTTT.

This clonotype was picked up a small number of times. The rearrangement uses TRBV3-1 and TRBJ2-3; tentatively, D is TRBD1 or TRBD2 (6 bases each). The germline gives CDR1 LGHDT, CDR2 YNNKEL (reference sequence). CDR3 length: 18 residues. V lost 1 base to trimming and J lost 2 bases, with 19 bases between them. The CDR3 DNA is TGTGCCAGCAGCCAAGGGAAACGAATGGGGGGCACCACAGATACGCAGTATTTT. Its translation: CASSQGKRMGGTTDTQYF.

This clonotype was counted many times. The rearrangement links TRBV5-4 to TRBJ2-1; D gene unclear. Germline loops: CDR1 SGHNT, CDR2 YYREEE (reference sequence). V was clipped by 3 bases and J by 6 bases, with 13 bases between them. The CDR3 totals 14 residues. This chain's CDR3 is CASSSELESNEQFF. CDR3 in DNA: TGTGCCAGCAGCTCTGAGTTAGAATCCAATGAGCAGTTCTTC.

The J gene is TRBJ2-3, the V gene TRBV5-5; possibly TRBD2 for D (5 bases). Germline V gene sequence: CDR1 SGHKS, CDR2 YYEKEE (reference sequence). The CDR3 is 15 amino acids. V gave up 4 bases and J gave up 0 bases, with 12 bases separating them. CDR3 loop: CASSIEGRSTDTQYF. The CDR3 DNA is TGTGCCAGCAGCATTGAAGGGAGAAGCACAGATACGCAGTATTTT.

This clonotype has a count of ten or more. This chain joins TRBV9 and TRBJ2-7, with 9 positions matching TRBD1. Per germline, CDR1 SGDLS and CDR2 YYNGEE. The CDR3 is 17 residues long. The J segment lost 3 bases and the V segment lost 6 bases, leaving 16 bases of the junction unmatched. The CDR3 is CASTNPGQGSGNYEQYF. The CDR3, as DNA: TGTGCCAGCACTAATCCGGGACAGGGTTCGGGAAACTACGAGCAGTACTTC.

The rearrangement links TRBV18 to TRBJ2-7; maybe TRBD2 (5 bases). Germline CDR1 reads KGHSH; CDR2 reads LQKENI. This CDR3 is built from 13 residues. Trimming shortened V by 0 bases and J by 5 bases, and 8 bases separated the two germline ends. The CDR3 DNA is TGTGCCAGCTCACCACCCGGGGTCCACGAGCAGTACTTC. Its protein product is CASSPPGVHEQYF.